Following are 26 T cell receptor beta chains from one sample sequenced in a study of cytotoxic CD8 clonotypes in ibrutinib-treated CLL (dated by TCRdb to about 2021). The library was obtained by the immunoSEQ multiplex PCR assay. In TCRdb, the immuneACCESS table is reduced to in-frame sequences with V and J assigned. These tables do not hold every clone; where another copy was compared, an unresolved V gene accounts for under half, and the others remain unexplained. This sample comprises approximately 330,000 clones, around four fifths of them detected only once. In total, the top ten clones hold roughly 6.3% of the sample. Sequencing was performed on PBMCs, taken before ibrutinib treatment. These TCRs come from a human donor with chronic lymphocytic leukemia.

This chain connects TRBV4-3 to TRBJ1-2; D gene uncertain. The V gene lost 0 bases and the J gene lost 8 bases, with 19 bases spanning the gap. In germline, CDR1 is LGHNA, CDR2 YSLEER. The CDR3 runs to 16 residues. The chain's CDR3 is CASSQDRTWGSRGYTF. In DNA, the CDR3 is TGCGCCAGCAGCCAAGATCGCACGTGGGGATCGAGGGGCTACACCTTC.

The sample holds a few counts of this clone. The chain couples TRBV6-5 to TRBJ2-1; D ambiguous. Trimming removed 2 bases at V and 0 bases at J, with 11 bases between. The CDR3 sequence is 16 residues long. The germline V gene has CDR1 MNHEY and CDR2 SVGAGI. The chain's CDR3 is CASSYGAVSSYNEQFF. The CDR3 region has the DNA TGTGCCAGCAGTTACGGTGCAGTTAGCTCCTACAATGAGCAGTTCTTC.

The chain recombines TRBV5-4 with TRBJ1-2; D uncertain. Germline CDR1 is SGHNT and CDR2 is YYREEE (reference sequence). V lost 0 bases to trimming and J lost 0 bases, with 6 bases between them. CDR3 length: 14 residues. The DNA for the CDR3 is TGTGCCAGCAGCTTGGGACACCCTAACTATGGCTACACCTTC. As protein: CASSLGHPNYGYTF.

CDR3 sequence: CASSVGGINSYEQYF. The CDR3, as DNA: TGTGCCAGCAGCGTAGGCGGGATCAACTCCTACGAGCAGTACTTC. V gene TRBV9 combines with J gene TRBJ2-7, with a possible D match to TRBD2 (6 bases). The CDR3 contains 15 residues. Deletions cut 0 bases from V and 0 bases from J, with 10 bases between. The V gene's germline CDR1 is SGDLS and CDR2 YYNGEE.

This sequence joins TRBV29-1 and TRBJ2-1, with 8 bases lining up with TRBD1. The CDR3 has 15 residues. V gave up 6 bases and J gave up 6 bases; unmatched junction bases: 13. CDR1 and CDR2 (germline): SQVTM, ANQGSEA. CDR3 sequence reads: CSVYLGQEMVNEQFF. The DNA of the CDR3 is TGCAGCGTATACCTGGGACAGGAAATGGTCAATGAGCAGTTCTTC.

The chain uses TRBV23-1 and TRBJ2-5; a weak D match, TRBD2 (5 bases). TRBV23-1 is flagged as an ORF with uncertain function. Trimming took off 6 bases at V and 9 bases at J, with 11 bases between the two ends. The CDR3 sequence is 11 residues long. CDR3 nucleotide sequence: TGCGCCAGCAGCCCCGAGGGTTCCCAGTACTTC. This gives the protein CASSPEGSQYF.

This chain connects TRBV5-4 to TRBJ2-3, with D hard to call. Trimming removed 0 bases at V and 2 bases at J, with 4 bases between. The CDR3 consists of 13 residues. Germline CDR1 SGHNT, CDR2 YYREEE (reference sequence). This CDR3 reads CASSLEDTDTQYF. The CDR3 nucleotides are TGTGCCAGCAGCTTGGAAGACACAGATACGCAGTATTTT.

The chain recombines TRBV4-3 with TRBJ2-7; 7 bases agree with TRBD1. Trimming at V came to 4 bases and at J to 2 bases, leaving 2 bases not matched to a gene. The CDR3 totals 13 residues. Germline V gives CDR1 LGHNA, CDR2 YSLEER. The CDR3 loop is CASSPGQTYEQYF. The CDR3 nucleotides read TGCGCCAGCAGCCCGGGACAGACCTACGAGCAGTACTTC.

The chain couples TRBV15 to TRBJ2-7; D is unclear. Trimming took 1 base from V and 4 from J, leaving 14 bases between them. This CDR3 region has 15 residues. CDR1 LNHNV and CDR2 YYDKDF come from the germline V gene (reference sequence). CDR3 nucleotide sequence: TGTGCCACCAGCAGAGGTTTAGGGTGGGTATACGAGCAGTACTTC. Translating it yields CATSRGLGWVYEQYF.

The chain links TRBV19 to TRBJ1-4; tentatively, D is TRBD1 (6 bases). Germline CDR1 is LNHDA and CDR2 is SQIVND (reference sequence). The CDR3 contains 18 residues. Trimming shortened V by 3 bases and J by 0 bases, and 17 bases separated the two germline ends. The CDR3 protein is CASSIRDMIYATNEKLFF. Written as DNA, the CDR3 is TGTGCCAGTAGTATCCGGGACATGATTTACGCAACTAATGAAAAACTGTTTTTT.

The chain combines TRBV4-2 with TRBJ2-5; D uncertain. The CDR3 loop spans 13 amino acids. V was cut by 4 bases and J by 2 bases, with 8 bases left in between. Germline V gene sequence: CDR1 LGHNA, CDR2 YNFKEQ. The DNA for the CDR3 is TGTGCCAGCAGCCCAGTTACACAAGAGACCCAGTACTTC. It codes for CASSPVTQETQYF.

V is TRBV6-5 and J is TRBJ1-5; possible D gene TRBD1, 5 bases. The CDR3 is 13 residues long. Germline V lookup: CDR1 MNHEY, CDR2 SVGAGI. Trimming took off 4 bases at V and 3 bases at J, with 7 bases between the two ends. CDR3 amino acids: CASSWGFNQPQHF. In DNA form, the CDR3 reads TGTGCCAGCAGTTGGGGGTTCAATCAGCCCCAGCATTTT.

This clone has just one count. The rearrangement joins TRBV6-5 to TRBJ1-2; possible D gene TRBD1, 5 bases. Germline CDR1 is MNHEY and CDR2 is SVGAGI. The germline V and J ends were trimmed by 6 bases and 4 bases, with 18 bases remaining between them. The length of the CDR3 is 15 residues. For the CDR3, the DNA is TGTGCCAGCAGCCTACAGGAAAGTCGCCCCTATGGCTACACCTTC. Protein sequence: CASSLQESRPYGYTF.

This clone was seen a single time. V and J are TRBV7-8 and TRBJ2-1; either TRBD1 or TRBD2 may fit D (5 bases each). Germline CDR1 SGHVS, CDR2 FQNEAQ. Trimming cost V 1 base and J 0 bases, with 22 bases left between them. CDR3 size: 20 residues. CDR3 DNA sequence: TGTGCCAGCAGCTTAGGGACCCCGGGACGGATTACTCTCTCCTACAATGAGCAGTTCTTC. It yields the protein CASSLGTPGRITLSYNEQFF.

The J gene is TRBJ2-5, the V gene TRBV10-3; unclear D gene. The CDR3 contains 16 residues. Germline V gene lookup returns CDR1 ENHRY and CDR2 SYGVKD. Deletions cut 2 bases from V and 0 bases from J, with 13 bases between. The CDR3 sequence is CAISEVVMSYQETQYF. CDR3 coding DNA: TGTGCCATCAGTGAGGTGGTAATGTCGTACCAAGAGACCCAGTACTTC.

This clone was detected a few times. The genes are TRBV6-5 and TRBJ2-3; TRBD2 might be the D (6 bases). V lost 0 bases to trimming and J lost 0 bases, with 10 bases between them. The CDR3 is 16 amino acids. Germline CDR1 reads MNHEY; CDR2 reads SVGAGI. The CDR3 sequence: CASSYSKRVSTDTQYF. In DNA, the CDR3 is TGTGCCAGCAGTTACTCGAAGCGGGTCAGCACAGATACGCAGTATTTT.

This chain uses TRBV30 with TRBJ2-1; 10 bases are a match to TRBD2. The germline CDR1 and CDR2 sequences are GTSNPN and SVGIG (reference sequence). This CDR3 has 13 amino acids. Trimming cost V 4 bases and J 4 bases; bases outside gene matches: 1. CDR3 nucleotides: TGTGCCTGGACTAGCGGGGGATACAATGAGCAGTTCTTC. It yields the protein CAWTSGGYNEQFF.

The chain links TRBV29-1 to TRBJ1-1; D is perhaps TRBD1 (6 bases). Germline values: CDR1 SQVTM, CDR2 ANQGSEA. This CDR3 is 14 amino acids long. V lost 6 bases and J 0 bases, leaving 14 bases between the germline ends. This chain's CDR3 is CSVDRLGVNTEAFF. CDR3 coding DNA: TGCAGCGTCGACAGGTTGGGGGTGAACACTGAAGCTTTCTTT.

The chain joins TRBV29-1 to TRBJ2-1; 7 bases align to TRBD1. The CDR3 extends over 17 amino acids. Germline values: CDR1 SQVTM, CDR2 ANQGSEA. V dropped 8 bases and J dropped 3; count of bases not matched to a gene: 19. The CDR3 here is CSSTTRTGTDIYNEQFF. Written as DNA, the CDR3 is TGCAGCTCCACAACCCGCACCGGGACAGACATCTACAATGAGCAGTTCTTC.

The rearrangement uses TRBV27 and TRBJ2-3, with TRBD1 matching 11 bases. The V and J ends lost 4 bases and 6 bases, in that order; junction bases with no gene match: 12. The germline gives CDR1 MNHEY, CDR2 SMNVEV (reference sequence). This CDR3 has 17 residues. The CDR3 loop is CASSSIGTGGLWDTQYF. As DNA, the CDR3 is TGTGCCAGCAGTTCTATAGGGACAGGGGGACTCTGGGATACGCAGTATTTT.

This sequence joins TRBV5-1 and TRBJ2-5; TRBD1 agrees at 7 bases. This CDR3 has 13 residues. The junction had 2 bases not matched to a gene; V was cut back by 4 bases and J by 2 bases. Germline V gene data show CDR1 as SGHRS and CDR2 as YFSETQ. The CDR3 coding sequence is TGCGCCAGCAGCCCGACAGGGCAAGAGACCCAGTACTTC. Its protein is CASSPTGQETQYF.

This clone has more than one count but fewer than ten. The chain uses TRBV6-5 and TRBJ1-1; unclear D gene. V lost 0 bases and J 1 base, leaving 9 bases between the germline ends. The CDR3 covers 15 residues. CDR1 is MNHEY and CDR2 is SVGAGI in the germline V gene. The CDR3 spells CASSYSKWGNTEAFF. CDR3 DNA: TGTGCCAGCAGTTACTCGAAGTGGGGGAACACTGAAGCTTTCTTT.

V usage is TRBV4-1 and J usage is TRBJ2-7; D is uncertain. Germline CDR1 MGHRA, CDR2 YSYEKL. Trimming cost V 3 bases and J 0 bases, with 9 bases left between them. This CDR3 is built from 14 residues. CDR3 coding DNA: TGCGCCAGCAGCCAGGTACAGAGCTCCTACGAGCAGTACTTC. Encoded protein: CASSQVQSSYEQYF.

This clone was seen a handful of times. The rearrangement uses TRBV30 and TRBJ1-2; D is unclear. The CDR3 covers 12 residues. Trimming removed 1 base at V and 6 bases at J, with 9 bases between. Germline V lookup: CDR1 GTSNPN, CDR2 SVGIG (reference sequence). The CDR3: CAWSGGSNGYTF. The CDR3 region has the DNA TGTGCCTGGAGTGGAGGGAGCAATGGCTACACCTTC.

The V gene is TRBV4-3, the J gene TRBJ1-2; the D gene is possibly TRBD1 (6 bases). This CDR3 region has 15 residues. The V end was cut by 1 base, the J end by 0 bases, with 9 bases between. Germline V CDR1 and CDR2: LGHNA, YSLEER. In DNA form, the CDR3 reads TGCGCCAGCAGCCAAGGGACAGCCACTAACTATGGCTACACCTTC. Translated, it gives CASSQGTATNYGYTF.

CDR3 DNA sequence: TGCGCCAGCAGCCAAAGCAACACTGAAGCTTTCTTT. Protein: CASSQSNTEAFF. The chain couples TRBV4-3 to TRBJ1-1; no reliable D call. The ends were cut back, 2 bases at V and 2 bases at J, with 3 bases in the middle. Germline V lookup: CDR1 LGHNA, CDR2 YSLEER. The CDR3 runs 12 residues.